Listed below are T cell receptor beta chains from one sample, sequenced in a study of T cells after yellow fever vaccination. MiXCR was run by TCRdb on the 5' RACE reads, yielding one entry per CDR3 protein. The sample shows about 26,000 distinct CDR3 sequences, 4% to 5% of them seen only once. The sample was PBMCs, either bulk or a sorted T-cell subset (CD4+, CD8+, memory, or dextramer-sorted; not recorded which), taken on the day of the yellow fever booster vaccination. These receptor sequences come from a man younger than 35 who received the YFV17D yellow fever vaccine. CDR3s include the opening cysteine and the closing phenylalanine or tryptophan. Clone size is stated in some rows and not others, as once, few, many or a class when expanded.

v_gene	abundance	CDR3aa
TRBV4-1	many	CASSQVIRDEQFF
TRBV7-9	many	CASSLAQSKNYYTF
TRBV6-5	many	CASSYSTGAGNTIYF
TRBV5-6	many	CASSSPRASGGLSDNEQFF
TRBV7-2	many	CASSAPGLMVAEAFF
TRBV19	NA	CASRPRTGEETQYF
TRBV24-1	many	CATSLDRMDNEQFF
TRBV21-1	many	CASAGTGVADTQYF
TRBV5-1	medium-sized	CASSLQGYGYTF
TRBV7-2	many	CASSSYKDTQYF
TRBV20-1	many	CSARDPFRKVDEQFF
TRBV7-3	many	CASSERPGAEAFF
TRBV4-3	many	CASSQDPLAPETQYF
TRBV5-1	many	CASSYLAGASTDTQYF
TRBV5-6	NA	CASSTGVVGYTF
TRBV7-2	many	CASSLAQGHGYTF
TRBV6-2/TRBV6-3	many	CASSYGGGANTEAFF
TRBV6-5	many	CASSADGNTEAFF
TRBV9	many	CASSGSGVGETQYF
TRBV6-5	many	CASRTTAGLYNEQFF
TRBV7-2	many	CASSFARYEQYF
TRBV2	many	CATEVGAVNTEAFF
TRBV7-9	many	CASSFADTQYF
TRBV20-1	many	CSARKAGGLVYGYTF
TRBV20-1	many	CSARWDRGLGQPQHF
TRBV6-6	many	CASSFPREGNQPQHF
TRBV20-1	many	CSASPGEGPYHSQHF
TRBV7-2	many	CARRDPSENEQFF
TRBV28	few	CASTKGQAGGELFF
TRBV6-5	many	CASKSRAGNQPQHF
TRBV7-9	many	CASSLRLAGGLTDTQYF
TRBV20-1	many	CSARDRTGGGHQPQHF
TRBV6-2/TRBV6-3	few	CASSDRGLREPQHF
TRBV2	many	CASSGGGTANTQYF
TRBV4-3	many	CASSQESASGANVLTF
TRBV7-9	many	CASSFQGADTEAFF
TRBV7-2	many	CASTFSTGFYGYTF
TRBV20-1	few	CSARGTSSFASTDTQYF
TRBV4-2	many	CASSQDPRIEAFF
TRBV4-3	many	CASSQLGGTNYGYTF